Each of the 23 T cell receptor beta chains below was sequenced from the same sample in a study of a mutant IDH1 vaccine in newly diagnosed glioma. These receptors' targets are unknown. Time point noted: week 5, during vaccination. Vaccination comprised doses that each held 300 ug of mutant IDH1 20-mer peptide, plus topical imiquimod. The protocol was immunoSEQ multiplex PCR, while the TCRdb copy is restricted to in-frame clones and leaves out a portion. Here the sample spans roughly 54,000 clones, around 81% being singletons. The sequenced sample was PBMCs, obtained from a glioma patient whose treatment included an IDH1 peptide vaccine. These receptors originate from a man aged 25-45 years with glioma.

The chain couples TRBV2 to TRBJ2-6, with D possibly being TRBD1 (6 bases). CDR1 SNHLY and CDR2 FYNNEI come from the germline V gene. This CDR3 has 19 residues. The V end was cut by 2 bases, the J end by 0 bases, with 17 bases between. CDR3 in amino acids: CASSEWAGDQFSGANVLTF. CDR3 sequence (DNA): TGTGCCAGCAGTGAATGGGCAGGGGACCAATTCTCTGGGGCCAACGTCCTGACTTTC.

V gene TRBV5-4 combines with J gene TRBJ1-3; perhaps TRBD1 as D (6 bases). Trimming stripped 7 bases from V and 2 bases from J, with 16 bases between. Germline V lookup: CDR1 SGHNT, CDR2 YYREEE (reference sequence). The CDR3 sequence is 15 residues long. CDR3 sequence: CASSSGASPGNTIYF. In DNA, the CDR3 is TGTGCCAGCTCTTCAGGGGCCTCCCCTGGAAACACCATATATTTT.

The genes are TRBV5-1 and TRBJ1-3, with 8 positions matching TRBD1. Germline-derived CDR1 and CDR2 are SGHRS and YFSETQ. The CDR3 consists of 16 residues. Trimming at V came to 4 bases and at J to 0 bases, leaving 6 bases not matched to a gene. CDR3 bases: TGCGCCAGCAGCCCGGTGGACAGGGACTCTGGAAACACCATATATTTT. Translation gives CASSPVDRDSGNTIYF.

The chain couples TRBV5-8 to TRBJ2-3, with 16 bases lining up with TRBD2. Germline V gene data show CDR1 as SGHTS and CDR2 as YDEGEE. The CDR3 spans 17 residues. V shed 4 bases, J shed 3 bases, and the junction held 5 bases outside the gene matches. The CDR3 nucleotides are TGTGCCAGCAGCATGGGACTAGCGGGGGGGCTGACAGATACGCAGTATTTT. Translation gives CASSMGLAGGLTDTQYF.

The chain is built from TRBV7-2 and TRBJ1-2; the D is unclear. The CDR3 contains 16 residues. CDR1 is SGHTA and CDR2 is FQGNSA in the germline V gene. Trimming shortened V by 5 bases and J by 1 base, and 17 bases separated the two germline ends. The CDR3 DNA follows: TGTGCCAGCAGCCCGTTTGGCTCTGGCAGTAACTATGGCTACACCTTC. Translated, it gives CASSPFGSGSNYGYTF.

This clone turned up a few times. The V gene is TRBV5-6, the J gene TRBJ1-5; a possible D gene is TRBD1 (5 bases). The CDR3 sequence is 15 residues long. Per germline, CDR1 SGHDT and CDR2 YYEEEE. V lost 2 bases, J lost 11 bases, and 20 bases lay in between. The CDR3 bases are TGTGCCAGCAGCTTCGGGGGTCCATCCTTCCCCTCCCAGCATTTT. This codes for CASSFGGPSFPSQHF.

V is TRBV18 and J is TRBJ2-5; D gene uncertain. Per germline, CDR1 KGHSH and CDR2 LQKENI. The CDR3 length is 15 residues. V gave up 6 bases and J gave up 5 bases, with 19 bases separating them. The CDR3 is CASSEVPGRRETQYF. CDR3 bases: TGTGCCAGCTCCGAAGTTCCCGGCAGAAGGGAGACCCAGTACTTC.

The V call is TRBV6-1, the J call TRBJ1-1; D remains ambiguous. Trimming took 6 bases from V and 1 from J, leaving 9 bases between them. Germline CDR1 and CDR2: MNHNS and SASEGT. This CDR3 has 13 residues. The CDR3 coding sequence is TGTGCCAGCAGCGCACAGAAGAACACTGAAGCTTTCTTT. Its protein product is CASSAQKNTEAFF.

This clone was counted between two and nine times. The chain carries TRBV6-5 and TRBJ2-7; no definite D call. The V and J ends lost 6 bases and 3 bases respectively, with 12 bases between them. Per germline, CDR1 MNHEY and CDR2 SVGAGI. The CDR3 is 13 amino acids. CDR3 sequence (DNA): TGTGCCAGCAGAGGGCTGCAACGCTACGAGCAGTACTTC. Translation gives CASRGLQRYEQYF.

The J gene is TRBJ1-4, the V gene TRBV19, with TRBD1 identical over 9 bases. Germline trimming cut 4 bases from V and 5 bases from J; bases unmatched to any gene: 5. The germline gives CDR1 LNHDA, CDR2 SQIVND (reference sequence). The CDR3 contains 15 residues. CDR3 residues: CASSKVQGANEKLFF. CDR3 nucleotides: TGTGCCAGTAGTAAAGTACAGGGGGCAAATGAAAAACTGTTTTTT.

The V and J genes are TRBV6-1 and TRBJ1-1; no reliable D call. V was pared by 2 bases and J by 1 base, with 11 bases between. Germline CDR1 is MNHNS and CDR2 is SASEGT. The length of the CDR3 is 15 residues. The CDR3 here is CASSEMVGANTEAFF. Here the CDR3 DNA reads TGTGCCAGCAGTGAAATGGTGGGAGCGAACACTGAAGCTTTCTTT.

This clone was observed a handful of times. Here the CDR3 DNA reads TGCAGCGTGGCCGACAGGGCAGGGGAAAAACTGTTTTTT. Residues: CSVADRAGEKLFF. The genes are TRBV29-1 and TRBJ1-4, with 7 bases matching TRBD1. The germline gives CDR1 SQVTM, CDR2 ANQGSEA. The CDR3 runs to 13 residues. Germline trimming cut 6 bases from V and 8 bases from J; bases unmatched to any gene: 9.

This clone was seen a few times. The chain employs TRBV27 and TRBJ2-3, with D perhaps assigned TRBD1 or TRBD2 (6 bases each). The CDR3 totals 16 residues. Germline CDR1 and CDR2: MNHEY and SMNVEV (reference sequence). V shed 6 bases and J shed 1 base, with 17 bases lying between them. In nucleotides, the CDR3 is TGTGCCAGCAGATCCAGACTCGGGGGCGGCACAGATACGCAGTATTTT. Translating gives CASRSRLGGGTDTQYF.

This clone was seen a few times. J is TRBJ1-2 and V is TRBV5-6, with TRBD1 matching 9 bases. This CDR3 is built from 16 residues. Unmatched junction bases numbered 5, after V lost 0 bases and J lost 2 bases. Germline lookup yields CDR1 SGHDT and CDR2 YYEEEE. The CDR3 sequence is CASSLAGTGWNYGYTF. The CDR3 DNA follows: TGTGCCAGCAGCTTGGCCGGGACAGGGTGGAACTATGGCTACACCTTC.

The chain has TRBV19 and TRBJ1-2, with D unresolved. CDR3 length equals 14 residues. V lost 6 bases, J lost 4 bases, and 15 bases lay in between. Germline V CDR1 and CDR2: LNHDA, SQIVND (reference sequence). As DNA, the CDR3 is TGTGCCAGTAGGAGGGCTAAGAAATCCTATGGCTACACCTTC. Its translation is CASRRAKKSYGYTF.

The rearrangement joins TRBV7-9 to TRBJ1-4; 9 nucleotides agree with TRBD1. The CDR3 totals 16 residues. V shed 7 bases, J shed 0 bases, and the junction held 6 bases outside the gene matches. CDR1 and CDR2 (germline): SEHNR, FQNEAQ (reference sequence). The CDR3, as DNA: TGTGCCAGCATTCCGGGACAGGGAACAACTAATGAAAAACTGTTTTTT. It encodes CASIPGQGTTNEKLFF.

This sequence joins TRBV15 and TRBJ2-1; no clear D. V was pared by 0 bases and J by 3 bases, with 12 bases between. The CDR3 has 16 amino acids. Germline CDR1 LNHNV, CDR2 YYDKDF (reference sequence). The CDR3 region is CATSRERTRGYNEQFF. Here the CDR3 DNA reads TGTGCCACCAGCAGAGAAAGGACCAGAGGCTACAATGAGCAGTTCTTC.

V usage is TRBV6-1 and J usage is TRBJ1-5; no clear D. This CDR3 is 17 amino acids long. V dropped 2 bases and J dropped 3 bases, with 17 bases sitting between them. Germline V gene lookup returns CDR1 MNHNS and CDR2 SASEGT. CDR3 nucleotides: TGTGCCAGCAGTGAAAATTTTTTGCCTCCCTTCAATCAGCCCCAGCATTTT. It yields the protein CASSENFLPPFNQPQHF.

The chain carries TRBV14 and TRBJ1-1, with 7 bases lining up with TRBD1. Per the germline V gene, CDR1 is SGHDN and CDR2 is FVKESK. This CDR3 is built from 13 residues. Trimming cost V 1 base and J 7 bases; bases outside gene matches: 3. Here the CDR3 DNA reads TGTGCCAGCAGCCAAGCAGGGGGAGGTGAAGCTTTCTTT. Its translation is CASSQAGGGEAFF.

This clone was recorded only once. The J gene is TRBJ1-2, the V gene TRBV5-1; D is uncertain. Germline V CDR1 and CDR2: SGHRS, YFSETQ. This CDR3 region has 16 residues. The V and J ends lost 0 bases and 2 bases respectively, with 14 bases between them. DNA of the CDR3: TGCGCCAGCAGCTTGGAGGCAGCACAGAGGAACTATGGCTACACCTTC. It is translated as CASSLEAAQRNYGYTF.

This clone was recorded a few times. The V gene is TRBV5-1, the J gene TRBJ1-4; D is possibly TRBD1 (5 bases). CDR1 is SGHRS and CDR2 is YFSETQ in the germline V gene. CDR3 size: 15 residues. V dropped 0 bases and J dropped 5 bases, with 11 bases sitting between them. The CDR3 here is CASSLAGHLNEKLFF. DNA for the CDR3: TGCGCCAGCAGCTTGGCAGGACACCTCAATGAAAAACTGTTTTTT.

The V gene is TRBV11-1, the J gene TRBJ2-1; tentative D call: TRBD2 (7 bases). Germline V gene sequence: CDR1 SGHAT, CDR2 FQDESV (reference sequence). The CDR3 covers 16 residues. With 1 base removed from V and 8 bases from J, the gap between germline ends came to 18 bases. The CDR3 nucleotides read TGTGCCAGCAGCTTAGACTCTGGAGGGGGGGCGGATGAGCAGTTCTTC. As protein: CASSLDSGGGADEQFF.

The count of this clone is one. V gene TRBV5-1 combines with J gene TRBJ2-5; TRBD2 is a possible D gene (6 bases). V was pared by 4 bases and J by 5 bases, with 12 bases between. The CDR3 has 13 residues. Germline V gene sequence: CDR1 SGHRS, CDR2 YFSETQ. CDR3 bases: TGCGCCAGCAGCGTGCGGGGCCATGAGACCCAGTACTTC. The encoded protein is CASSVRGHETQYF. The full variable domain, in which reference TRBV5-1 and TRBJ2-5 provide the parts outside the CDR3, is KAGVTQTPRYLIKTRGQQVTLSCSPISGHRSVSWYQQTPGQGLQFLFEYFSETQRNKGNFPGRFSGRQFSNSRSEMNVSTLELGDSALYLCASSVRGHETQYFGPGTRLLVL.